This T cell receptor (beta chain) derives from a study of T cell changes during pregnancy in multiple sclerosis. CDR1 MNHEY and CDR2 SMNVEV come from the germline V gene (reference sequence). The CDR3 has 15 residues. The V segment lost 4 bases and the J segment 3 bases; nucleotides outside the gene matches: 6. This clone was seen once. Here immunoSEQ multiplex PCR was the method, and the copy in TCRdb shows in-frame clones only, minus some. The sample carries tens of thousands of clones, around 96% recorded once. Sample: CD8+ T cells from peripheral blood mononuclear cells, taken after pregnancy. V is TRBV27 and J is TRBJ1-2; 9 bases are shared with TRBD1. This TCR came from a female donor with multiple sclerosis, enrolled in a pregnancy study. CDR3: CASSYETGGYYGYTF. The CDR3, as DNA: TGTGCCAGCAGTTACGAGACAGGGGGATACTATGGCTACACCTTC.